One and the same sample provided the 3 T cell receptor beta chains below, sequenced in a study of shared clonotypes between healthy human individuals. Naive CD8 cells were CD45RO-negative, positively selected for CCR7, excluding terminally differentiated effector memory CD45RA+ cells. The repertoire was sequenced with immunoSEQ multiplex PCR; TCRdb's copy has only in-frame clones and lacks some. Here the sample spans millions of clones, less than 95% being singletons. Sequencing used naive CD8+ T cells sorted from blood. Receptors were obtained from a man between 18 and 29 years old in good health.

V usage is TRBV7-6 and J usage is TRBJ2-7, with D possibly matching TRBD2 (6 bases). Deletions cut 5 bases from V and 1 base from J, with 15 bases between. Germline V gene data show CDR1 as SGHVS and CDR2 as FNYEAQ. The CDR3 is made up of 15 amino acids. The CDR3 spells CASSPDPGGSYEQYF. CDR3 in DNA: TGTGCCAGCAGCCCGGACCCCGGGGGTTCCTACGAGCAGTACTTC. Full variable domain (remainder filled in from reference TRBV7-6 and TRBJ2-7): GAGVSQSPRYKVTKRGQDVALRCDPISGHVSLYWYRQALGQGPEFLTYFNYEAQQDKSGLPNDRFSAERPEGSISTLTIQRTEQRDSAMYRCASSPDPGGSYEQYFGPGTRLTVT.

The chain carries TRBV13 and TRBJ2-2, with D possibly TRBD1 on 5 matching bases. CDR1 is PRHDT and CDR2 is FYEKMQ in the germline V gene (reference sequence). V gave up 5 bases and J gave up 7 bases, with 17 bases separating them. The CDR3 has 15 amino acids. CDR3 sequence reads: CASSPTGFAIGELFF. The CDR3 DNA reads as TGTGCCAGCAGCCCTACAGGATTTGCCATCGGGGAGCTGTTTTTT.

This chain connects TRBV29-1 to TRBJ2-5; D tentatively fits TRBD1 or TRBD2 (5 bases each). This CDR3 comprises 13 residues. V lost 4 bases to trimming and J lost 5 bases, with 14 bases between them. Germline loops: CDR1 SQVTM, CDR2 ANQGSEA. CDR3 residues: CSVGGQGRETQYF. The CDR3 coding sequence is TGCAGCGTTGGCGGTCAGGGACGGGAGACCCAGTACTTC.